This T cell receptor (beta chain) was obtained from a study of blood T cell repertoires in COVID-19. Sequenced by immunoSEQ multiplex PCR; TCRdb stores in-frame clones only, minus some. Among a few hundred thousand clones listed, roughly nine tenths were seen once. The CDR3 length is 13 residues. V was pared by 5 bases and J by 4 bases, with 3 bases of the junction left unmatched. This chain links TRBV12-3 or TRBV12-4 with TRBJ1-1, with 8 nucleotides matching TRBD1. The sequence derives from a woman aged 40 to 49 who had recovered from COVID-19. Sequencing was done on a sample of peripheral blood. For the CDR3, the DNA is TGTGCCAGCAGTCGTGACAGGGGCACTGAAGCTTTCTTT. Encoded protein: CASSRDRGTEAFF.